This passage covers 10 T cell receptor beta chains from one sample sequenced in a study of T cells in Graves' hyperthyroidism and ophthalmopathy. RNA transcripts yielded amplified TCR beta CDR3 regions. In the first-round RT-PCR of the TCR CDR3, the HTBI primer set was used. MiXCR, run by TCRdb on the multiplex PCR reads, gives a single entry per CDR3 protein. The data contain hundreds of thousands of distinct CDR3 sequences, approximately 19% of them seen just once; the ten biggest clones take up 16%. The sequencing input was blood. The receptors come from a woman aged 50 to 65 with Graves' hyperthyroidism that later progressed to Graves' ophthalmopathy.

This clonotype was recorded a few times. The rearrangement links TRBV19 to TRBJ2-2; D is unclear. V was cut by 1 base and J by 2 bases, with 8 bases left in between. The CDR3 covers 15 residues. Germline lookup yields CDR1 LNHDA and CDR2 SQIVND (reference sequence). In nucleotides, the CDR3 is TGTGCCAGTAGTATAGGGGGTATTAACACCGGGGAGCTGTTTTTT. It encodes CASSIGGINTGELFF.

The chain uses TRBV6-2 or TRBV6-3 and TRBJ2-1; TRBD1 might be the D (5 bases). CDR1 is MNHEY and CDR2 is SVGEGT in the germline V gene. The CDR3 spans 14 residues. V was trimmed by 8 bases and J by 0 bases, leaving 11 bases between them. The CDR3 region is CASDQGSSYNEQFF. CDR3 DNA sequence: TGTGCCAGCGACCAGGGAAGCTCCTACAATGAGCAGTTCTTC.

V usage is TRBV12-3 or TRBV12-4 and J usage is TRBJ2-2, with 12 bases aligning to TRBD1. The trim removed 7 bases at V and 5 bases at J, leaving 5 bases unmatched. The CDR3 length is 15 residues. DNA of the CDR3: TGTGCCAGCAACTCGGGACAGGGGGCTACCGGGGAGCTGTTTTTT. This codes for CASNSGQGATGELFF.

This clonotype has a count of ten or more. V usage is TRBV20-1 and J usage is TRBJ2-3; a weak D match, TRBD2 (5 bases). The V gene's germline CDR1 is DFQATT and CDR2 SNEGSKA (reference sequence). The CDR3 sequence is 13 residues long. Trimming took off 6 bases at V and 0 bases at J, with 10 bases between the two ends. CDR3 nucleotides: TGCAGTGCCGTGGGAGCGAGCACAGATACGCAGTATTTT. Translating gives CSAVGASTDTQYF.

This clonotype has only a few counts. The chain has TRBV14 and TRBJ1-1, with 10 bases identical to TRBD1. Per germline, CDR1 SGHDN and CDR2 FVKESK. CDR3 length equals 18 residues. V lost 1 base to trimming and J lost 0 bases; unmatched junction nucleotides: 8. The CDR3: CASSQVRRTGGMNTEAFF. CDR3 coding DNA: TGTGCCAGCAGCCAAGTAAGGAGGACAGGGGGGATGAACACTGAAGCTTTCTTT.

The V gene is TRBV5-4, the J gene TRBJ2-3, with D perhaps matching TRBD2 (6 bases). The CDR3 is made up of 15 amino acids. V was trimmed by 0 bases and J by 2 bases, leaving 10 bases between them. Looked up from germline, CDR1 is SGHNT and CDR2 is YYREEE (reference sequence). The CDR3 is CASSLASEVTDTQYF. The CDR3 DNA is TGTGCCAGCAGCTTGGCTAGCGAAGTCACAGATACGCAGTATTTT.

The rearrangement uses TRBV9 and TRBJ2-2; the D is unclear. The CDR3 covers 16 residues. V was cut by 3 bases and J by 3 bases, with 15 bases left in between. Germline V gives CDR1 SGDLS, CDR2 YYNGEE. CDR3 loop: CASSGQARSYTGELFF. The CDR3 DNA reads TGTGCCAGCAGCGGCCAGGCCAGAAGCTACACCGGGGAGCTGTTTTTT.

Ten or more counts support this clonotype. The CDR3 is CASSQDAWWNTEAFF. Written as DNA, the CDR3 is TGTGCCAGCAGCCAAGATGCATGGTGGAACACTGAAGCTTTCTTT. This chain connects TRBV3-1 to TRBJ1-1; D not certain. V dropped 0 bases and J dropped 1 base, with 9 bases sitting between them. CDR1 and CDR2 (germline): LGHDT, YNNKEL (reference sequence). CDR3 size: 15 residues.

V gene TRBV10-1 combines with J gene TRBJ2-3, with D perhaps TRBD2 (7 bases). V lost 8 bases and J lost 0, with 21 bases in between. This CDR3 comprises 17 residues. From germline, CDR1 is WNHNN and CDR2 SYGVQD (reference sequence). The DNA of the CDR3 is TGCGCCAGCTCACCCTTGCAGGGGAGGGCTAGCACAGATACGCAGTATTTT. Translating gives CASSPLQGRASTDTQYF.

The rearrangement links TRBV12-3 or TRBV12-4 to TRBJ1-2; D gene unclear. V lost 10 bases, J lost 5 bases, and 17 bases lay in between. The CDR3 contains 13 residues. The chain's CDR3 is CATWELGGYGYTF. The CDR3 DNA sequence: TGTGCCACCTGGGAACTCGGAGGGTATGGCTACACCTTC.